This is a list of T cell receptor beta chains from one sample in a study of blood T cell repertoires in COVID-19. Generated by immunoSEQ multiplex PCR, the TCRdb table keeps only in-frame clones and is missing some. The sample lists under 60,000 clones; 90% were seen once. Specimen: peripheral blood. The receptors shown here come from a man aged 50-60 years with acute or convalescent COVID-19. Each CDR3 is given with its conserved first and last residue. A D gene is named only where the DNA matches it firmly. Where a row states a size, it is once, few, many or the class of an expanded clone; other rows omit it.

DNA | CDR3 | size | V | D | J
TGTGCCAGCAAACAACTAGATGAGCAGTTCTTC | CASKQLDEQFF | . | TRBV2 | . | TRBJ2-1
TGTGCCAGCAGTTTAAGGTTTGGGGGCCTTTCGCCCCAAAGATCATACAATGAGCAGTTCTTC | CASSLRFGGLSPQRSYNEQFF | once | TRBV27 | . | TRBJ2-1
TGTGCCAGTGGAAGAACTGGGCATGAGCAGTTCTTC | CASGRTGHEQFF | . | TRBV19 | . | TRBJ2-1
TGCGCCAGCAGCTCGGGACAGGGATTTAACTATGGCTACACCTTC | CASSSGQGFNYGYTF | . | TRBV5-1 | TRBD1 | TRBJ1-2
TGTGCCACCCGATCGAGTAACTCCTACGAGCAGTACTTC | CATRSSNSYEQYF | . | TRBV3-1/TRBV3-2 | . | TRBJ2-7
TGTGCCAGCAGCCTTCTAGCGGGAGCATCCGAGCAGTACTTC | CASSLLAGASEQYF | . | TRBV3-1/TRBV3-2 | TRBD2 | TRBJ2-7
TGTGCCAGCAGCTTAGCCTACGGGGGATCAGATACGCAGTATTTT | CASSLAYGGSDTQYF | . | TRBV11-3 | . | TRBJ2-3
TGTGCCAGCAGTCTGGCCCACAATGAGCAGTTCTTC | CASSLAHNEQFF | . | TRBV3-1/TRBV3-2 | . | TRBJ2-1
TGTGCCTGGAGTCCGATCGGGACAGGCAATCAGCCCCAGCATTTT | CAWSPIGTGNQPQHF | . | TRBV30 | TRBD1 | TRBJ1-5
TGTGCCAGTGCCTCAAGGGGGGAAAAACTGTTTTTT | CASASRGEKLFF | . | TRBV6-5 | . | TRBJ1-4
TGTGCCAGCAGCCTCGCGGGGGGCCCTGAAGCTTTCTTT | CASSLAGGPEAFF | . | TRBV5-5 | . | TRBJ1-1
TGCGCCAGCAGCTACGGACTAGCGGGATCGTTCAATGAGCAGTTCTTC | CASSYGLAGSFNEQFF | . | TRBV5-1 | TRBD2 | TRBJ2-1
TGTGCCAGTAGTATTGGGACAGGGGGCGGCAATCAGCCCCAGCATTTT | CASSIGTGGGNQPQHF | . | TRBV19 | TRBD1 | TRBJ1-5
TGTGCCTGGACGAGGGATTGGCATCAGCCCCAGCATTTT | CAWTRDWHQPQHF | . | TRBV30 | . | TRBJ1-5
TGTGCCAGCAGCCCGGGACAGGATAATTCACCCCTCCACTTT | CASSPGQDNSPLHF | . | TRBV7-9 | TRBD1 | TRBJ1-6
TGTGCCACCAGCTATAGGGGGCTGGGAGAAAAACTGTTTTTT | CATSYRGLGEKLFF | . | TRBV15 | TRBD1 | TRBJ1-4
TGTGCCACCCGGACTAGCGGACGAAATGAGCAGTTCTTC | CATRTSGRNEQFF | . | TRBV6-5 | TRBD2 | TRBJ2-1
TGTGCCAGCAGCTTAGGGGCAGGAACCTATGGCTACACCTTC | CASSLGAGTYGYTF | . | TRBV11-2 | . | TRBJ1-2
TGTGCCAGTAGTATCCGCGGACTAGCGGGGGTACAAGAGACCCAGTACTTC | CASSIRGLAGVQETQYF | . | TRBV19 | TRBD2 | TRBJ2-5
TGTGCCAGCAGCTTGGCCGGGATAGGGAACTATGGCTACACCTTC | CASSLAGIGNYGYTF | . | TRBV5-4 | . | TRBJ1-2
TGTGCCAGCAGCTTGAACCCCCTGAGCTCCTACAATGAGCAGTTCTTC | CASSLNPLSSYNEQFF | . | TRBV2 | . | TRBJ2-1
TGTGCCAGCAGTCTTACAACAATGACTAGCGGGTCCTACGAGCAGTACTTC | CASSLTTMTSGSYEQYF | . | TRBV11-2 | TRBD2 | TRBJ2-7
TGTGCCAGCATGGACAGGGCTGGAAACACCATATATTTT | CASMDRAGNTIYF | . | TRBV28 | TRBD1 | TRBJ1-3
TGTGCCAGCAGCCCGACTCCATCGGCGGGGGAGCTGTTTTTT | CASSPTPSAGELFF | medium-sized | TRBV21-1 | . | TRBJ2-2
TGTGCCAGTATCCCGAGGGGGAGCTCCTACAATGAGCAGTTCTTC | CASIPRGSSYNEQFF | . | TRBV19 | . | TRBJ2-1
TGTGCCAGCAGCCAAGAATCGCTAGCAGTCATCTGGGACACCGGGGAGCTGTTTTTT | CASSQESLAVIWDTGELFF | . | TRBV3-1/TRBV3-2 | . | TRBJ2-2
TGTGCCAGCAGCTTACGAGCGAGGAACACTGAAGCTTTCTTT | CASSLRARNTEAFF | . | TRBV7-9 | . | TRBJ1-1
TGTGCCAGCAGCTTACGAATTACTAGCGGGGGAATTCTCTCCTACGAGCAGTACTTC | CASSLRITSGGILSYEQYF | . | TRBV7-2 | TRBD2 | TRBJ2-7
TGTGCCAGCAGCTCCAGAGACAGGGTGAGCAATCAGCCCCAGCATTTT | CASSSRDRVSNQPQHF | . | TRBV7-8 | TRBD1 | TRBJ1-5
TGTGCCAGCAGTTACTCGGGCGGGAAGTCAGATACGCAGTATTTT | CASSYSGGKSDTQYF | . | TRBV6-5 | . | TRBJ2-3
TGTGCCAGTTTTAACACAGATACGCAGTATTTT | CASFNTDTQYF | . | TRBV5-5 | . | TRBJ2-3
TGTGCCAGCAGCGGGACTAGCGGGGACTTCGAGGAGCAGTACTTC | CASSGTSGDFEEQYF | . | TRBV11-2 | TRBD2 | TRBJ2-7
TGTGCCAGTAGTAGGAATAGCGGGAGCGGCTCCTACGAGCAGTACTTC | CASSRNSGSGSYEQYF | . | TRBV19 | TRBD2 | TRBJ2-7
TGTGCCAGCAGCCCACTAGCGGGGGCCAATGAGCAGTTCTTC | CASSPLAGANEQFF | . | TRBV14 | TRBD2 | TRBJ2-1
TGTGCTAGTGGTTTGGTACGGGCGGGAGGTAATGAGCAGTTCTTC | CASGLVRAGGNEQFF | . | TRBV12-5 | TRBD2 | TRBJ2-1